This T cell receptor (beta chain) was identified during a study of cytomegalovirus exposure and HLA in healthy donors. Study overall: A subsequent analysis stated that the 120 or so validation repertoires were run on the same platform as the roughly 670 first-cohort repertoires.

CDR1 and CDR2 (germline): MDHEN, SYDVKM. Trimming cost V 9 bases and J 0 bases; bases outside gene matches: 7. The CDR3 length is 14 residues. General observations from the study: The authors confirmed in vitro that three CMV-associated chains were specific for CMV antigens. In a later analysis, first-cohort TCR clusters were found to tend to co-occur in the 120 validation repertoires. There were under 200 TCR beta chains listed as cytomegalovirus-associated.

Only a few counts were recorded for this clone. Its antigen is still unknown. Only in-frame clones appear in the TCRdb table, and some are missing; sequencing was by immunoSEQ multiplex PCR. The sample records about 73,000 clones, around 95% being singletons. The receptor was isolated from a man younger than 35 in good health and CMV-seronegative. The genes are TRBV28 and TRBJ2-5, with 7 nucleotides matching TRBD1. Input material: PBMCs. CDR3 sequence: CASTTGPYQETQYF. CDR3 nucleotide sequence: TGTGCCAGTACGACAGGGCCGTACCAAGAGACCCAGTACTTC.